The clone carrying this T cell receptor (beta chain) has only one observation. The CDR3 covers 15 residues. Germline CDR1 is ENHRY and CDR2 is SYGVKD. The V segment lost 6 bases and the J segment 0 bases; nucleotides outside the gene matches: 6. These data originate in a study of blood T cell repertoires in COVID-19. The data were produced by immunoSEQ multiplex PCR, yet TCRdb's version contains in-frame clones alone and is incomplete. Of approximately 390,000 clones in the sample, roughly 86% were seen once. Everyone who took part was 18 to 89 years old, and they came from 20 to 25 US areas. This chain connects TRBV10-3 to TRBJ2-7; 9 nucleotides match TRBD2. The origin of this receptor is a woman between 40 and 55 years old with acute COVID-19. Sequencing was carried out using PBMCs or T cells enriched from blood (not recorded which). The CDR3 DNA sequence: TGTGCCATCAGGGACAGCGGGGGGAGCTCCTACGAGCAGTACTTC. Residues: CAIRDSGGSSYEQYF.